This TCR beta chain was profiled in a study of cytomegalovirus exposure and HLA in healthy donors. The PCR contained 60 Vbeta and 13 Jbeta primers. Assay used: immunoSEQ multiplex PCR; TCRdb lists only in-frame clones, some missing. The table has 180,000 or so clones, about 80% seen once. CDR1 LNHDA and CDR2 SQIVND come from the germline V gene (reference sequence). Trimming left V 5 bases short and J 0 bases short, with 26 bases between. The CDR3 sequence is 20 residues long. Study conclusions and caveats: TCR beta chains associated with HLA were, in a later analysis, more clonally expanded than equally common others.

To note about this clone: The antigen remains unidentified.

This chain connects TRBV19 to TRBJ1-5, with D maybe TRBD1 (6 bases). The source of this sequence is a middle-aged man in good health and CMV-seropositive. The sample comprised PBMCs. The chain's CDR3 is CASSLRGLGQQTYSNQPQHF. The CDR3 nucleotides are TGTGCCAGTAGTCTCCGGGGCCTAGGACAGCAGACGTATAGCAATCAGCCCCAGCATTTT.